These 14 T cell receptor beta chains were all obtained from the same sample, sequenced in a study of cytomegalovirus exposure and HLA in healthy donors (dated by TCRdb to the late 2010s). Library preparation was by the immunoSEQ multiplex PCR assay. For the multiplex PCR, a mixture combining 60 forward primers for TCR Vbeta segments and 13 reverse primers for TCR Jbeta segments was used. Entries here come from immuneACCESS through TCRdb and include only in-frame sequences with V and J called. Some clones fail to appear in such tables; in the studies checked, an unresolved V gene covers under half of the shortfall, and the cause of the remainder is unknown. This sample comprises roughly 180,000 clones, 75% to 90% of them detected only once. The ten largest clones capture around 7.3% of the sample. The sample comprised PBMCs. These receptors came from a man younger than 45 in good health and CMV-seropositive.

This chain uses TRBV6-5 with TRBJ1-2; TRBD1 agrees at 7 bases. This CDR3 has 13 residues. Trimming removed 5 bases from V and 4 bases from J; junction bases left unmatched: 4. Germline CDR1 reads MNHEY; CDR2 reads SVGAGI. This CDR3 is CASSQGEPYGYTF. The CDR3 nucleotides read TGTGCCAGCAGTCAGGGGGAACCCTATGGCTACACCTTC.

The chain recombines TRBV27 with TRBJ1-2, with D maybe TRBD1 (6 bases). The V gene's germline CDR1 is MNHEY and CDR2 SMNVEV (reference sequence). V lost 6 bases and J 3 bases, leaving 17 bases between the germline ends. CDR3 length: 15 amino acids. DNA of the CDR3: TGTGCCAGCAGGGGGAGCGGGGGCTGGGACTATGGCTACACCTTC. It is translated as CASRGSGGWDYGYTF.

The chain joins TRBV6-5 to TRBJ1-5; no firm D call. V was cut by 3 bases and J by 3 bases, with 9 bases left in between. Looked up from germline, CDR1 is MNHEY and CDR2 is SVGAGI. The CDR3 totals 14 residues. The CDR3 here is CASSYEALNQPQHF. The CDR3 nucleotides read TGTGCCAGCAGTTATGAGGCCCTCAATCAGCCCCAGCATTTT.

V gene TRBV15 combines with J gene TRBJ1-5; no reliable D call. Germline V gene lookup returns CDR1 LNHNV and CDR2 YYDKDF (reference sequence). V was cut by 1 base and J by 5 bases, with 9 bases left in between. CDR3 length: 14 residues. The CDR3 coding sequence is TGTGCCACCAGCAGAGTTAGCATTGATCAGCCCCAGCATTTT. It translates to CATSRVSIDQPQHF. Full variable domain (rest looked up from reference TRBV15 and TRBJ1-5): DAMVIQNPRYQVTQFGKPVTLSCSQTLNHNVMYWYQQKSSQAPKLLFHYYDKDFNNEADTPDNFQSRRPNTSFCFLDIRSPGLGDTAMYLCATSRVSIDQPQHFGDGTRLSIL.

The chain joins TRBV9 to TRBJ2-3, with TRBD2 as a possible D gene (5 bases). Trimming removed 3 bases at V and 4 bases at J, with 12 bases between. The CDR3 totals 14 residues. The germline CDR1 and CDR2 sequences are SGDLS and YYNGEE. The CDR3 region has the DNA TGTGCCAGCAGCGCCCTAACGAGGGCAGATACGCAGTATTTT. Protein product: CASSALTRADTQYF.

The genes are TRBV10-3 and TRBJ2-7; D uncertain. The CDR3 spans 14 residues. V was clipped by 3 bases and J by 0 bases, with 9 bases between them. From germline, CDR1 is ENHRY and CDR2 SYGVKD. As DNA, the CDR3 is TGTGCCATCAGTGAAGGTCAGGACTCCTACGAGCAGTACTTC. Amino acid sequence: CAISEGQDSYEQYF.

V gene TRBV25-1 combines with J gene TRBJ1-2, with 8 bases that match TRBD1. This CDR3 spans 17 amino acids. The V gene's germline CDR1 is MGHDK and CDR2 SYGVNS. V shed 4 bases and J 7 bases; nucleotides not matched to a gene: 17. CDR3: CASSGSAGGAWRGGYTF. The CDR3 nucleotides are TGTGCCAGCAGTGGTTCGGCAGGGGGCGCATGGAGGGGTGGCTACACCTTC.

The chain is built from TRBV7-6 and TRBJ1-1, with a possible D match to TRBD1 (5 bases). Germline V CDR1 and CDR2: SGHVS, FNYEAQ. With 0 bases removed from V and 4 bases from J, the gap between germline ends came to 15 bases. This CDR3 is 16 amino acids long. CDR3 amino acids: CASSLALAGRVTEAFF. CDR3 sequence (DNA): TGTGCCAGCAGCTTAGCACTGGCAGGGAGGGTCACTGAAGCTTTCTTT.

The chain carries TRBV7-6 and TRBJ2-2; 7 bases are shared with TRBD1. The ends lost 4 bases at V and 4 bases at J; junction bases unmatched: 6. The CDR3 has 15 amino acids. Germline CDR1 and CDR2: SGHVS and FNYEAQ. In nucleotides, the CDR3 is TGTGCCAGCAGCTCCCTGACAGGGAGCACCGGGGAGCTGTTTTTT. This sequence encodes CASSSLTGSTGELFF.

The CDR3 region has the DNA TGTGCCAGCAGTTCGCGGGGCTCCTACGAGCAGTACTTC. Its protein product is CASSSRGSYEQYF. The chain recombines TRBV27 with TRBJ2-7; D is perhaps TRBD2 (6 bases). Trimming stripped 4 bases from V and 0 bases from J, with 7 bases between. CDR1 is MNHEY and CDR2 is SMNVEV in the germline V gene (reference sequence). The CDR3 consists of 13 residues.

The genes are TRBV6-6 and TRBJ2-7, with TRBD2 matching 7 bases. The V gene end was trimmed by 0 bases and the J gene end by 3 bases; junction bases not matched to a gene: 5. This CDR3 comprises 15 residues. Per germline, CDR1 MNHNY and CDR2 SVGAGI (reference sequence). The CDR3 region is CASSYSLGGVYEQYF. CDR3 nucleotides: TGTGCCAGCAGTTACTCTTTGGGAGGGGTCTACGAGCAGTACTTC.

This chain's CDR3 is CASSVTSGAYNEQFF. In nucleotides, the CDR3 is TGTGCCAGCAGCGTGACTAGCGGGGCATACAATGAGCAGTTCTTC. V is TRBV11-1 and J is TRBJ2-1, with TRBD2 matching over 11 bases. Germline assignment: CDR1 SGHAT and CDR2 FQDESV (reference sequence). The trim removed 5 bases at V and 4 bases at J, leaving 4 bases unmatched. CDR3 length: 15 amino acids.

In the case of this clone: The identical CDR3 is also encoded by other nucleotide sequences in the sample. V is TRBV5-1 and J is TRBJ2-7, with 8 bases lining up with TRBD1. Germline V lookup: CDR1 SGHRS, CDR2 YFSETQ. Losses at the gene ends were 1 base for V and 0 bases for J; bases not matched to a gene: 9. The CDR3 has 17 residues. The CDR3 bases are TGCGCCAGCAGCTTGCGGACAGGGCAGGTGGGCTCCTACGAGCAGTACTTC. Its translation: CASSLRTGQVGSYEQYF.

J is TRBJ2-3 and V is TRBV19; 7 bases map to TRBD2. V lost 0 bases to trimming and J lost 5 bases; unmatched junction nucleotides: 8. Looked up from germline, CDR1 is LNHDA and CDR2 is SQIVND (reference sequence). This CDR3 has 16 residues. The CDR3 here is CASSIEARGSGDTQYF. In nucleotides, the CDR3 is TGTGCCAGTAGTATAGAGGCGCGGGGGAGCGGAGATACGCAGTATTTT.